Following are 13 T cell receptor beta chains from one sample sequenced in a study of T cells after yellow fever vaccination. Each CDR3 protein gets one entry after TCRdb re-called the 5' RACE reads with MiXCR. Here the sample spans nearly 45,000 distinct CDR3 sequences, about 6.8% being singletons. This sample comprised CD8+ T cells not binding an NS4B(214-222) dextramer, sorted from PBMCs, obtained 45 days after the yellow fever booster vaccination. The receptors come from a man in his thirties or forties who received the YFV17D yellow fever vaccine.

This clonotype showed up many times. The rearrangement links TRBV19 to TRBJ2-2; no clear D. The germline V gene has CDR1 LNHDA and CDR2 SQIVND (reference sequence). Between the trimmed V and J ends, which lost 5 bases and 6 bases, there was a span of 13 bases. The CDR3 covers 14 residues. The CDR3 region is CASSLGLGSGELFF. The CDR3 DNA follows: TGTGCCAGTAGTCTGGGTCTAGGATCCGGGGAGCTGTTTTTT.

This clonotype was observed many times. This chain links TRBV7-9 with TRBJ1-4; D call uncertain. The V end was cut by 7 bases, the J end by 0 bases, with 9 bases between. The CDR3 loop spans 14 amino acids. The germline V gene encodes CDR1 SEHNR and CDR2 FQNEAQ (reference sequence). CDR3 DNA sequence: TGTGCCAGCACCCAGCAGGCAACTAATGAAAAACTGTTTTTT. It specifies CASTQQATNEKLFF.

This clonotype turned up a few times. The chain combines TRBV7-3 with TRBJ2-5; 7 bases align to TRBD1. The CDR3 loop spans 13 amino acids. The V gene's germline CDR1 is SGHTA and CDR2 FQGTGA. The V gene end was trimmed by 10 bases and the J gene end by 4 bases; junction bases not matched to a gene: 9. The CDR3 is CATLSTGTETQYF. The CDR3 nucleotides read TGTGCCACCCTCTCGACAGGGACAGAGACCCAGTACTTC.

This clonotype has at least ten counts. The V call is TRBV5-6, the J call TRBJ2-1; a weak D match, TRBD1 (6 bases). The CDR3 is 17 residues long. Germline V gene sequence: CDR1 SGHDT, CDR2 YYEEEE. V shed 3 bases and J shed 0 bases, with 16 bases lying between them. This CDR3 reads CASSWDRDTGSYNEQFF. Written as DNA, the CDR3 is TGTGCCAGCAGCTGGGACCGGGACACGGGCTCCTACAATGAGCAGTTCTTC.

This clonotype was detected ten times or more. The gene calls are TRBV27 and TRBJ2-7, with D maybe TRBD2 (6 bases). Germline-derived CDR1 and CDR2 are MNHEY and SMNVEV (reference sequence). V was shortened by 0 bases and J by 3 bases, with 12 bases between the two germline ends. CDR3 size: 15 residues. The CDR3 loop reads CASSLSAGWNYEQYF. DNA for the CDR3: TGTGCCAGCAGTTTATCGGCGGGATGGAACTACGAGCAGTACTTC.

This clonotype has at least ten counts. The chain combines TRBV5-4 with TRBJ2-5, with D possibly TRBD2 on 5 matching bases. The CDR3 consists of 15 residues. V was cut by 4 bases and J by 2 bases, with 15 bases left in between. Germline CDR1 is SGHNT and CDR2 is YYREEE (reference sequence). The CDR3 spells CASSPELGGQETQYF. CDR3 nucleotides: TGTGCCAGCAGCCCCGAGCTTGGAGGACAAGAGACCCAGTACTTC. Full variable domain (rest looked up from reference TRBV5-4 and TRBJ2-5): ETGVTQSPTHLIKTRGQQVTLRCSSQSGHNTVSWYQQALGQGPQFIFQYYREEENGRGNFPPRFSGLQFPNYSSELNVNALELDDSALYLCASSPELGGQETQYFGPGTRLLVL.

The rearrangement links TRBV6-5 to TRBJ2-7, with 8 bases matching TRBD2. V trimming: 0 bases; J trimming: 4 bases; junction bases outside the gene matches: 2. CDR3 size: 14 residues. CDR1 and CDR2 (germline): MNHEY, SVGAGI. The CDR3 reads CASSYSSGSYEQYF. CDR3 in DNA: TGTGCCAGCAGTTACTCGAGCGGGAGTTACGAGCAGTACTTC.

This clonotype was found many times. This chain connects TRBV20-1 to TRBJ2-7; D unresolved. The CDR3 contains 13 residues. Germline lookup yields CDR1 DFQATT and CDR2 SNEGSKA (reference sequence). The germline V and J ends were trimmed by 0 bases and 4 bases, with 10 bases remaining between them. The CDR3 nucleotides read TGCAGTGCTAGAGATGGATACCTATACGAGCAGTACTTC. Its translation is CSARDGYLYEQYF.

Ten or more counts support this clonotype. The chain links TRBV27 to TRBJ2-4; possibly TRBD2 for D (6 bases). The ends were cut back, 1 base at V and 0 bases at J, with 7 bases in the middle. Germline values: CDR1 MNHEY, CDR2 SMNVEV (reference sequence). The CDR3 covers 15 residues. The CDR3 loop is CASSLLGGAKNIQYF. CDR3 DNA: TGTGCCAGCAGTTTATTGGGGGGAGCCAAAAACATTCAGTACTTC.

A few counts support this clonotype. The chain carries TRBV9 and TRBJ2-4, with TRBD2 identical over 8 bases. Germline V gives CDR1 SGDLS, CDR2 YYNGEE. V was clipped by 5 bases and J by 7 bases; unmatched bases: 5. The CDR3 has 13 amino acids. The CDR3 nucleotides are TGTGCCAGCAGTTCCGGGGGGGGGAACATTCAGTACTTC. Translated: CASSSGGGNIQYF.

This clonotype has just a few counts. The chain uses TRBV5-1 and TRBJ2-3; D uncertain. The CDR3 sequence is 14 residues long. V lost 1 base, J lost 0 bases, and 6 bases lay in between. Germline CDR1 and CDR2: SGHRS and YFSETQ. In DNA, the CDR3 is TGCGCCAGCAGCTTGCACACTAGCACAGATACGCAGTATTTT. Its protein product is CASSLHTSTDTQYF.

This clonotype showed up many times. The gene calls are TRBV12-3 or TRBV12-4 and TRBJ2-3; no clear D. The CDR3 is made up of 12 amino acids. V gave up 5 bases and J gave up 5 bases, with 8 bases separating them. The CDR3 loop reads CASSLRGDTQYF. The CDR3 DNA follows: TGTGCCAGCAGTCTAAGAGGAGATACGCAGTATTTT.

This clonotype has ten or more counts. The chain is built from TRBV18 and TRBJ2-7; maybe TRBD2 (6 bases). CDR3 length: 17 residues. The ends were cut back, 3 bases at V and 3 bases at J, with 21 bases in the middle. Germline CDR1 KGHSH, CDR2 LQKENI. The CDR3 region has the DNA TGTGCCAGCTCACCCCAGGGACTCCTCGGGGGAGGCTACGAGCAGTACTTC. Translating gives CASSPQGLLGGGYEQYF.